These 3 T cell receptor beta chains originate from one sample sequenced in a study of cytomegalovirus exposure and HLA in healthy donors. PCR was performed using 60 Vbeta and 13 Jbeta primers. Using immunoSEQ multiplex PCR, the repertoire was profiled, and TCRdb retains in-frame clones only, with some absent. The sample consists of some 120,000 clones, over 60% of them appearing once. The sequencing sample was made of PBMCs. These receptors were obtained from a woman under 40 in good health and CMV-seronegative.

The V call is TRBV19, the J call TRBJ2-7, with D unresolved. The germline V gene has CDR1 LNHDA and CDR2 SQIVND (reference sequence). There are 15 residues in the CDR3. The V end was cut by 5 bases, the J end by 1 base, with 15 bases between. DNA of the CDR3: TGTGCCAGTAGTGAGCTAGTGTCGCGGTCCTACGAGCAGTACTTC. Translated: CASSELVSRSYEQYF.

The chain employs TRBV28 and TRBJ1-5, with D tentatively TRBD1 (5 bases). CDR3 length: 13 amino acids. Trimming removed 6 bases at V and 5 bases at J, with 11 bases between. Germline values: CDR1 MDHEN, CDR2 SYDVKM. The CDR3 loop reads CASRGPGDQPQHF. CDR3 sequence (DNA): TGTGCCAGCAGGGGACCGGGGGATCAGCCCCAGCATTTT.

This chain connects TRBV27 to TRBJ2-1; D is unresolved. Deletions cut 5 bases from V and 5 bases from J, with 22 bases between. Germline CDR1 is MNHEY and CDR2 is SMNVEV (reference sequence). The CDR3 runs to 17 residues. The CDR3 here is CASSLRRSVVLNNEQFF. The CDR3 nucleotides are TGTGCCAGCAGTCTGCGTAGGAGCGTCGTTTTAAACAATGAGCAGTTCTTC.